This T cell receptor (beta chain) stems from a study of T cell repertoires in cytomegalovirus infection. A single record per CDR3 protein comes from TCRdb applying MiXCR to the reads. The data contain about 47,000 distinct CDR3 sequences, under 20% of them seen just once; the ten biggest clones take up about 53%. The germline V gene encodes CDR1 SEHNR and CDR2 FQNEAQ (reference sequence). The germline V and J ends were trimmed by 2 bases and 2 bases, with 13 bases remaining between them. This CDR3 has 16 residues. A word on this clonotype: What it binds is unknown.

This receptor was taken from a human donor in good health (CMV status not recorded). Some clones in this sample may be carry-over from other donors' samples. Sequences were derived from CD8+ T cells from cultured PBMCs, sampled from culture after CMV antigen stimulation. V is TRBV7-9 and J is TRBJ2-1; D perhaps matches TRBD2 (6 bases). In DNA, the CDR3 is TGTGCCAGCAGCTTAACCGGCGGGGAGACCTACAATGAGCAGTTCTTC. Its protein product is CASSLTGGETYNEQFF.